The sequence of this T cell receptor (delta chain) was determined in a study of Vδ1+ human thymocytes. Points from the study as a whole: Despite high sort purity, about 20% of thymic T cell receptor delta sequences were Vdelta2. Donors shared many TRG clonotypes but few TRD clonotypes. Thymic TRG and TRD repertoires appeared highly polyclonal.

Thymocytes were sorted as CD3+ TCRVdelta1+ TCRVdelta2- after alphabeta T cell depletion. Sorted Vdelta1+ thymocytes were about 96% to 99.6% pure. V shed 3 bases and J 1 base; nucleotides not matched to a gene: 5. From germline, CDR1 is TSWWSYY and CDR2 QGS. The CDR3 spans 15 residues. Sequences come from RNA converted to cDNA by reverse transcription. Multiplex PCR used pooled V-gene forward primers and a constant-region reverse primer to amplify CDR3s. TCRdb re-identified clones in the multiplex PCR reads via CATT. Of fewer than 25,000 delta-chain clones in the sample, around 7.9% were seen once. About this clone: Its specificity is unknown.

This sequence was found in a child in the first two years of life who had congenital heart surgery. Sequenced material: Vdelta1+ gamma-delta thymocytes from the thymus. Subset noted: FACS-sorted CD3+ TCRalphabeta- TCRVdelta1+ TCRVdelta2- thymocytes. The chain carries TRDV1 and TRDJ1; 7 bases line up with TRDD3. CDR3 bases: TGTGCTCTTGGGGAGGGGGGGGATTGCACCGATAAACTCATCTTT. Protein sequence: CALGEGGDCTDKLIF.